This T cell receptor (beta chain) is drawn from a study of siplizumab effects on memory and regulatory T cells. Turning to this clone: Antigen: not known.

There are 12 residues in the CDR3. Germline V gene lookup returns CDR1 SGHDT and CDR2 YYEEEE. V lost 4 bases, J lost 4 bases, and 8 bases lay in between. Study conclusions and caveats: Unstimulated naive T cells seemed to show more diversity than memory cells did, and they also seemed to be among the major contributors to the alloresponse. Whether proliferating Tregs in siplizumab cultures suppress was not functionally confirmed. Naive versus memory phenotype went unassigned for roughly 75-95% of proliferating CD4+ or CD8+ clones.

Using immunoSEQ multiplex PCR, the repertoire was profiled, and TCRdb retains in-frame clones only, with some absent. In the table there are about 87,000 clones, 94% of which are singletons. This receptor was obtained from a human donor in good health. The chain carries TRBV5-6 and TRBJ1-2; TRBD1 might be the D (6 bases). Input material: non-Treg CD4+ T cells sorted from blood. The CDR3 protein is CASSADSYGYTF. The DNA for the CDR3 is TGTGCCAGCAGCGCGGACAGCTATGGCTACACCTTC.